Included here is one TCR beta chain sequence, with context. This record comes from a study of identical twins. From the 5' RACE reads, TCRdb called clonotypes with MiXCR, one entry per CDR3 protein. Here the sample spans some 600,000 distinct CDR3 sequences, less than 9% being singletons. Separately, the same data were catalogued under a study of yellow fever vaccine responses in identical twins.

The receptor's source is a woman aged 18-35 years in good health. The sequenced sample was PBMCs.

Written as DNA, the CDR3 is TGTGCCAGCAGTACCCCGGGGGCCCCAGCTTACGAGCAGTACGTC. It translates to CASSTPGAPAYEQYV. The gene calls are TRBV6-1 and TRBJ2-7; D possibly uses TRBD1 or TRBD2 (6 bases each). The germline V gene encodes CDR1 MNHNS and CDR2 SASEGT. The V end was cut by 5 bases, the J end by 4 bases, with 18 bases between. This CDR3 is built from 15 residues.